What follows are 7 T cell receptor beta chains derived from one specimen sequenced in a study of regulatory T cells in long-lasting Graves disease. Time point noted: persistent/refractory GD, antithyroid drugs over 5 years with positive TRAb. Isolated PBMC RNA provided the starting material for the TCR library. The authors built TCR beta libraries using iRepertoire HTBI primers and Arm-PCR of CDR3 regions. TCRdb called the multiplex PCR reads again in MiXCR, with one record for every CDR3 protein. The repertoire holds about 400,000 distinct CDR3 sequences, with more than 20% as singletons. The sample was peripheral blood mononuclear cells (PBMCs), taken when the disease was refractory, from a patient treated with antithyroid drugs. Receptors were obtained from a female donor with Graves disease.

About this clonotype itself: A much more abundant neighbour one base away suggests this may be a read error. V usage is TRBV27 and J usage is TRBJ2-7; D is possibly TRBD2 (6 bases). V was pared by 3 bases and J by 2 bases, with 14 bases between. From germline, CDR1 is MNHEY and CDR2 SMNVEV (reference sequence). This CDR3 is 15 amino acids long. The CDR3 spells CASSFLGGFPYEQYF. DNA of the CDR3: TGTGCCAGCAGTTTCCTGGGGGGATTCCCCTACGAGCAGTACTTC.

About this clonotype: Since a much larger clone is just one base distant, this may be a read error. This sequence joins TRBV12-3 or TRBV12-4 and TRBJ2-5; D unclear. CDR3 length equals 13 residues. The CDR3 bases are TGTGCCAGCAGTTTAGCAGGGCACGAGACCCGGTACTTC. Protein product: CASSLAGHETRYF.

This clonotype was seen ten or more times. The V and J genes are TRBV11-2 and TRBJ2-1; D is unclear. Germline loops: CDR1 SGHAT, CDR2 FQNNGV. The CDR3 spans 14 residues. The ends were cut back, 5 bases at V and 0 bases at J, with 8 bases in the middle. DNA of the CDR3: TGTGCCAGCAGCATCGAGAGCTCCTACAATGAGCAGTTCTTC. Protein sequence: CASSIESSYNEQFF.

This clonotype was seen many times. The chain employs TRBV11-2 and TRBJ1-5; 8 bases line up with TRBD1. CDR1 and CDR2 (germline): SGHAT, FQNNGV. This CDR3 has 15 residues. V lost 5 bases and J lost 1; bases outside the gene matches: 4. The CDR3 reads CASSPGDRSNQPQHF. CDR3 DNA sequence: TGTGCCAGCAGCCCGGGGGACAGGAGCAATCAGCCCCAGCATTTT.

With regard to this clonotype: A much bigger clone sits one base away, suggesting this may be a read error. The CDR3 coding sequence is TGTGCTACCAGGGCGGGACAGGAGGCGAGGGGTGGCACCAGGGAGCTGTTTTTT. The encoded protein is CATRAGQEARGGTRELFF. This rearrangement joins TRBV12-5 to TRBJ2-2, with 8 bases identical to TRBD1. The CDR3 has 18 residues. Germline CDR1 is LGHNT and CDR2 is FRNRAP.

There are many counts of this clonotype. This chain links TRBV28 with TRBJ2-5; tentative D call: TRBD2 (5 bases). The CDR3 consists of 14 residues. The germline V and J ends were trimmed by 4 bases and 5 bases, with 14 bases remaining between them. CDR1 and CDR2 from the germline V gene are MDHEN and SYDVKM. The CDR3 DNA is TGTGCCAGCAGTTCCGGGTCACGGAGGGAGACCCAGTACTTC. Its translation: CASSSGSRRETQYF.

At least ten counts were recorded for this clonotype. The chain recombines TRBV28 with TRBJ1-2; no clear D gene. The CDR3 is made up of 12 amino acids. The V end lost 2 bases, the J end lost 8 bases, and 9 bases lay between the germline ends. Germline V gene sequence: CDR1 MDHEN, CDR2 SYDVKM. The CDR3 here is CASSLEGKGYTF. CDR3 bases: TGTGCCAGCAGTTTAGAGGGTAAAGGCTACACCTTC.